The T cell receptor beta chain described here comes from a study of CD8 T cells in Susac syndrome. Reverse transcription of 0.5 to 1 ug RNA was carried out with random hexamers. TCRdb reprocessed the immunoSEQ multiplex PCR reads with MiXCR, giving one entry per CDR3 protein. This sample has 300,000 or so distinct CDR3 sequences; roughly 94% occur once, and the top ten carry more than 0.06%. The CDR3 runs 18 residues. V was pared by 4 bases and J by 2 bases, with 22 bases between. Per the germline V gene, CDR1 is SGHRS and CDR2 is YFSETQ. The authors carried out high-throughput sequencing of TCR beta. They applied it to CD8+ and CD4+ T cells obtained from blood. Multiple sclerosis controls were treatment-naive patients with stable or active relapsing-remitting disease. FACS was used to enrich TEMRA cells, whereas the CD8+ and CD4+ T cells were obtained by negative isolation.

The origin of this receptor is a human donor with multiple sclerosis. The rearrangement links TRBV5-1 to TRBJ1-5; the D gene is possibly TRBD1 (6 bases). Material for sequencing was CD4+ T cells from PBMCs. The chain's CDR3 is CASSADRDKPLGNQPQHF. The CDR3 DNA follows: TGCGCCAGCAGCGCAGACCGGGACAAGCCCCTGGGCAATCAGCCCCAGCATTTT. The full variable domain, its missing parts supplied by reference TRBV5-1 and TRBJ1-5, is KAGVTQTPRYLIKTRGQQVTLSCSPISGHRSVSWYQQTPGQGLQFLFEYFSETQRNKGNFPGRFSGRQFSNSRSEMNVSTLELGDSALYLCASSADRDKPLGNQPQHFGDGTRLSIL.